The T cell receptor beta chain under discussion was sequenced for a study of OX40 agonist ivuxolimab in advanced cancers. On the study more broadly: Dose-escalation patients were diagnosed with hepatocellular carcinoma, melanoma, renal cell cancer or head and neck cancer. Of the participants, around 43% had some prior anti-PD-1, anti-PD-L1 or anti-CTLA-4 therapy, which was allowed. Overall study findings and caveats: At 0.1 to 3.0 mg/kg and by week 6, CD4+ and CD8+ T cells in the blood had expanded clonally.

This CDR3 is 13 amino acids long. Germline CDR1 reads SGHTA; CDR2 reads FQGNSA. Trimming took off 6 bases at V and 2 bases at J, with 11 bases between the two ends. As concerns this clone: The target antigen is unknown.

Some clones are missing from TCRdb's copy, which holds only in-frame ones; the method was immunoSEQ multiplex PCR. Among tens of thousands of clones listed, around 84% were seen once. The chain carries TRBV7-2 and TRBJ2-7; either TRBD1 or TRBD2 may supply D (5 bases each). The TCR originated in an adult with an advanced solid tumor such as melanoma, head and neck, liver or kidney cancer. Sequenced material: CD4+ or CD8+ T cells sorted from blood, taken in a trial of the OX40 agonist ivuxolimab. This CDR3 is CASSPSGPYEQYF. Written as DNA, the CDR3 is TGTGCCAGCAGTCCCTCGGGACCCTACGAGCAGTACTTC.